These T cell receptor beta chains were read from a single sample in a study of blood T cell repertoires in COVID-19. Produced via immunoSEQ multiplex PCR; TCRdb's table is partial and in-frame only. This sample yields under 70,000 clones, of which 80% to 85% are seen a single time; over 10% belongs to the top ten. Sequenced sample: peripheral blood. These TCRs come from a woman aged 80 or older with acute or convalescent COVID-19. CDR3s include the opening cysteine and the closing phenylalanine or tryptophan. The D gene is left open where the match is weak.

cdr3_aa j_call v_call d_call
CASSRGLAGGEFF TRBJ2-1 TRBV6-2/TRBV6-3 TRBD2
CASSGAVKGTEAFF TRBJ1-1 TRBV7-6 .
CASSQGGGDEKLFF TRBJ1-4 TRBV4-2 .
CSVESGRTRGQGRYNEQFF TRBJ2-1 TRBV29-1 TRBD1
CATGQGPTYNEQFF TRBJ2-1 TRBV6-5 TRBD1
CSASSGVNQPQHF TRBJ1-5 TRBV20-1 .
CASSREHGTAAGGGQFF TRBJ2-1 TRBV5-1 .
CASSLGGPMHTEAFF TRBJ1-1 TRBV11-1 .
CARFGRGNEKLFF TRBJ1-4 TRBV12-3/TRBV12-4 TRBD1
CASSLGETDTQYF TRBJ2-3 TRBV7-7 .
CASSADPGVGELFF TRBJ2-2 TRBV7-3 .
CASSSMQGTNEKLFF TRBJ1-4 TRBV9 .
CASSLSGDGTQYF TRBJ2-5 TRBV7-2 TRBD2
CASSLDGHSGANVLTF TRBJ2-6 TRBV5-4 .
CASISIGAMGPRAGTEAFF TRBJ1-1 TRBV19 .
CASSTGPGADTQYF TRBJ2-3 TRBV11-2 .
CASSQAAGGPQETQYF TRBJ2-5 TRBV3-1/TRBV3-2 TRBD2
CASTLLALHEQFF TRBJ2-1 TRBV12-3/TRBV12-4 TRBD2
CSASIGQEYYEQYF TRBJ2-7 TRBV20-1 .
CSAQEIHEQYF TRBJ2-7 TRBV20-1 .
CASYRNTEAFF TRBJ1-1 TRBV19 .
CASSDGRGDEQFF TRBJ2-1 TRBV18 .
CASSQDPGRGNQPQHF TRBJ1-5 TRBV4-1 .
CASSEQTSAYNEQFF TRBJ2-1 TRBV2 TRBD2
CASSWTGNSFSEAFF TRBJ1-1 TRBV5-1 TRBD1